This is a list of T cell receptor beta chains from one sample in a study of regulatory T cells in long-lasting Graves disease. TCRdb itself ran the multiplex PCR reads through MiXCR, one entry per CDR3 protein. The sample consists of around 400,000 distinct CDR3 sequences, 15% of them appearing once. This sample also appeared in a second study, on T cells in Graves' hyperthyroidism and ophthalmopathy.

The material was peripheral blood mononuclear cells (PBMCs), obtained at new diagnosis, from a patient treated with antithyroid drugs. Source of these receptors: a woman between 40 and 50 years old with Graves disease. Each CDR3 is given with its conserved first and last residue. The D gene is left open where the match is weak. Clone size is stated in some rows and not others, as once, few, many or a class when expanded.

d_call,j_call,clone_size,v_call,cdr3_aa,cdr3_nt
TRBD1,TRBJ2-3,few,TRBV4-1,CASSQDDRAVQYF,TGCGCCAGCAGCCAGGACGACAGGGCTGTGCAGTATTTT
TRBD2,TRBJ2-7,many,TRBV11-2,CASSLDLASGTYEQYF,TGTGCCAGCAGCTTAGATCTGGCTAGCGGAACCTACGAGCAGTACTTC
NA,TRBJ1-5,NA,TRBV6-1,CASAPEGGHQPQHF,TGTGCCAGCGCCCCCGAGGGGGGACATCAGCCCCAGCATTTT
TRBD1,TRBJ2-3,many,TRBV28,CASSFNGGTGTDTQYF,TGTGCCAGCAGTTTCAATGGTGGGACAGGGACAGATACGCAGTATTTT
NA,TRBJ2-7,NA,TRBV7-9,CASSSSREDWYEQYF,TGTGCCAGCAGCTCCTCTAGGGAGGACTGGTACGAGCAGTACTTC
TRBD1,TRBJ2-7,many,TRBV28,CASLPGTGAAGEQYF,TGTGCCAGCCTCCCCGGGACAGGGGCTGCGGGGGAGCAGTACTTC
TRBD1,TRBJ2-7,many,TRBV28,CASRDRSLSYEQYF,TGTGCCAGCAGGGACAGGAGCCTCTCCTACGAGCAGTACTTC
NA,TRBJ1-2,few,TRBV6-2/TRBV6-3,CASKIPAGLLGGYTF,TGTGCCAGCAAAATTCCGGCAGGTCTATTGGGTGGCTACACCTTC
TRBD1,TRBJ2-2,NA,TRBV12-3/TRBV12-4,CASREQTGGAGELFF,TGTGCCAGCAGAGAGCAGACAGGGGGTGCCGGGGAGCTGTTTTTT
NA,TRBJ2-1,many,TRBV28,CASSYYGGGPDNEQFF,TGTGCCAGCAGTTATTATGGCGGAGGGCCCGACAATGAGCAGTTCTTC
NA,TRBJ2-2,NA,TRBV7-9,CASSGRTENTGELFF,TGTGCCAGCAGCGGCAGGACAGAGAACACCGGGGAGCTGTTTTTT
NA,TRBJ2-4,NA,TRBV20-1,CSASSRSLDIQYF,TGCAGCGCCTCTAGCAGGTCCTTGGACATTCAGTACTTC
TRBD1,TRBJ1-5,many,TRBV27,CASSFGRGLQPQHF,TGTGCCAGCAGTTTCGGCAGGGGGCTTCAGCCCCAGCATTTT
TRBD1,TRBJ2-7,NA,TRBV9,CASSVSGTGYYEQYF,TGTGCCAGCAGCGTATCCGGGACAGGCTACTACGAGCAGTACTTC
TRBD1,TRBJ2-1,NA,TRBV29-1,CSVRADRGLYNEQFF,TGCAGCGTCAGGGCCGACAGGGGGCTCTACAATGAGCAGTTCTTC
NA,TRBJ2-2,NA,TRBV7-9,CASSFPRERDNTGELFF,TGTGCCAGCAGCTTTCCCAGGGAACGGGACAACACCGGGGAGCTGTTTTTT
TRBD2,TRBJ2-7,many,TRBV12-3/TRBV12-4,CASRTSLAASYEQYF,TGTGCCAGCAGAACCAGTCTAGCGGCCTCCTACGAGCAGTACTTC
TRBD2,TRBJ2-5,many,TRBV9,CASSALEDGLAPQYF,TGTGCCAGCAGCGCCTTGGAGGATGGACTAGCACCCCAGTACTTC
NA,TRBJ1-2,many,TRBV2,CASRTPGDYGYTF,TGTGCCAGCAGAACCCCAGGAGACTATGGCTACACCTTC
TRBD1,TRBJ2-1,NA,TRBV9,CASSVGTGGGGDEQFF,TGTGCCAGCAGCGTAGGGACAGGGGGCGGAGGCGATGAGCAGTTCTTC
NA,TRBJ1-1,NA,TRBV4-1,CASSPQRQDTEAFF,TGCGCCAGCAGCCCTCAGAGGCAGGACACTGAAGCTTTCTTT
NA,TRBJ2-1,few,TRBV24-1,CATSDPLAQNSYNEQFF,TGTGCCACCAGTGATCCTCTAGCGCAAAACTCCTACAATGAGCAGTTCTTC
NA,TRBJ2-1,NA,TRBV7-2,CASSSPSSHEQFF,TGTGCCAGCAGCTCACCATCTAGTCATGAGCAGTTCTTC
NA,TRBJ2-5,many,TRBV20-1,CSAIAKETQYF,TGCAGTGCTATAGCGAAAGAGACCCAGTACTTC
NA,TRBJ1-2,NA,TRBV20-1,CSVASGDGYTF,TGCAGTGTAGCCAGCGGGGATGGCTACACCTTC